Presented here are 7 T cell receptor beta chains from one specimen sequenced in a study of blood T cell repertoires in COVID-19. Here immunoSEQ multiplex PCR was the method, and the copy in TCRdb shows in-frame clones only, minus some. The sample carries 55,000 to 70,000 clones, around 84% recorded once. Sequenced material: peripheral blood. These receptors originate from a man aged 45-60 years with acute or convalescent COVID-19.

The rearrangement uses TRBV19 and TRBJ2-7; possibly TRBD1 for D (6 bases). V dropped 0 bases and J dropped 2 bases, with 14 bases sitting between them. Germline V CDR1 and CDR2: LNHDA, SQIVND (reference sequence). The CDR3 is 16 amino acids. CDR3 protein: CASSIDQGTDTYEQYF. CDR3 DNA sequence: TGTGCCAGTAGTATAGATCAGGGGACGGACACCTACGAGCAGTACTTC.

The chain uses TRBV2 and TRBJ2-1, with TRBD1 matching over 10 bases. Germline values: CDR1 SNHLY, CDR2 FYNNEI. This CDR3 comprises 14 residues. V shed 6 bases, J shed 2 bases, and the junction held 1 base outside the gene matches. CDR3: CASRGTGAYNEQFF. DNA of the CDR3: TGTGCCAGCAGGGGGACAGGGGCCTACAATGAGCAGTTCTTC.

The gene calls are TRBV15 and TRBJ2-1, with 8 bases fitting TRBD2. Losses at the gene ends were 1 base for V and 9 bases for J; bases not matched to a gene: 8. The CDR3 spans 15 residues. The V gene's germline CDR1 is LNHNV and CDR2 YYDKDF (reference sequence). CDR3 DNA: TGTGCCACCAGCAGAGGAGCGGGAGAGGGCCCTGAGCAGTTCTTC. Its protein product is CATSRGAGEGPEQFF.

V usage is TRBV6-1 and J usage is TRBJ2-5; TRBD2 matches 15 bases. From germline, CDR1 is MNHNS and CDR2 SASEGT. The CDR3 has 18 residues. V trimming: 2 bases; J trimming: 4 bases; junction bases outside the gene matches: 8. The CDR3 DNA sequence: TGTGCCAGCAGTGAATTTGGGAAGGGACTAGCGGGGGGAGAGACCCAGTACTTC. This translates into CASSEFGKGLAGGETQYF.

V and J are TRBV5-4 and TRBJ2-7, with TRBD2 matching 8 bases. The CDR3 length is 15 residues. The V gene's germline CDR1 is SGHNT and CDR2 YYREEE (reference sequence). Unmatched junction bases numbered 3, after V lost 0 bases and J lost 1 base. The chain's CDR3 is CASSLGSGKSYEQYF. The CDR3 DNA reads as TGTGCCAGCAGCTTGGGTAGCGGGAAATCCTACGAGCAGTACTTC.

The rearrangement joins TRBV11-3 to TRBJ2-7, with D possibly being TRBD2 (6 bases). CDR1 and CDR2 from the germline V gene are SGHNT and YENEEA. V lost 1 base and J lost 2, with 12 bases in between. The CDR3 extends over 15 amino acids. The DNA of the CDR3 is TGTGCCAGCAGCTTAGCGGGAGCTGTCACCTACGAGCAGTACTTC. Amino acids: CASSLAGAVTYEQYF.

This chain links TRBV12-3 or TRBV12-4 with TRBJ1-3; no definite D call. V gave up 2 bases and J gave up 2 bases, with 4 bases separating them. The CDR3 loop spans 13 amino acids. This CDR3 is CASSLLPGNTIYF. The CDR3 DNA follows: TGTGCCAGCAGTTTACTCCCTGGAAACACCATATATTTT.